This section outlines one T cell receptor beta chain sequence together with its context. This CDR3 comprises 16 residues. The V gene's germline CDR1 is SGHRS and CDR2 YFSETQ. Between the trimmed V and J ends, which lost 2 bases and 6 bases, there was a span of 21 bases. Assay used: immunoSEQ multiplex PCR; TCRdb lists only in-frame clones, some missing. The repertoire has around 38,000 clones, 65% to 90% of them found once; the top ten carry roughly 24%. The data derive from a study of PD-L1 blockade in urothelial cancer. Study details: Investigators checked blood 3 weeks (second dose) and 6 weeks after treatment start.

Noted time point: peripheral blood 6 weeks after treatment start. The chain employs TRBV5-1 and TRBJ2-7, with D maybe TRBD2 (7 bases). This clonotype was sampled from a man aged 60-69 years with urothelial cancer. The material was PBMCs, obtained around atezolizumab (anti-PD-L1) treatment. This CDR3 is CASSLAVGAGASEQYF. CDR3 sequence (DNA): TGCGCCAGCAGCTTAGCGGTGGGGGCGGGGGCCTCCGAGCAGTACTTC.